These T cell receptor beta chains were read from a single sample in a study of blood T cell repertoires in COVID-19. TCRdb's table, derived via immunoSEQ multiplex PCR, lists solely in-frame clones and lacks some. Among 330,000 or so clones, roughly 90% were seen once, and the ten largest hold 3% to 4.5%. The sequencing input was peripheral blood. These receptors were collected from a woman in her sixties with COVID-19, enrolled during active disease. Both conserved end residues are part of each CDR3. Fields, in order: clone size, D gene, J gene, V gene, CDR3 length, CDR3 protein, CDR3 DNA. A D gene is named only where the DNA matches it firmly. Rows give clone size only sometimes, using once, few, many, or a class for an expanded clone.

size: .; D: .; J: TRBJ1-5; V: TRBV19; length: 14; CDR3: CASRRREHDQPQHF; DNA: TGTGCCAGTAGGAGGAGGGAACACGATCAGCCCCAGCATTTT
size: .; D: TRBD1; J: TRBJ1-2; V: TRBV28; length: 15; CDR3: CASSFDGTGIYGYTF; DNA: TGTGCCAGCAGTTTTGACGGGACAGGGATATATGGCTACACCTTC
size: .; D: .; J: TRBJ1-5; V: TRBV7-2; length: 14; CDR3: CASRDTGQGQPQHF; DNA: TGTGCCAGCAGAGACACAGGGCAGGGTCAGCCCCAGCATTTT
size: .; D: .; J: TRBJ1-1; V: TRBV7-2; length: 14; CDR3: CASSLAGGNTEAFF; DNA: TGTGCCAGCAGCTTAGCAGGAGGGAACACTGAAGCTTTCTTT
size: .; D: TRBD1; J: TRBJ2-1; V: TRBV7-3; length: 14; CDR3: CASSLMTGNDEQFF; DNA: TGTGCCAGCAGCCTAATGACAGGGAACGATGAGCAGTTCTTC
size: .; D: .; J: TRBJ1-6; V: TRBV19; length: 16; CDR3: CASSIEPVSGNSPLHF; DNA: TGTGCCAGTAGTATAGAGCCGGTTTCGGGGAATTCACCCCTCCACTTT
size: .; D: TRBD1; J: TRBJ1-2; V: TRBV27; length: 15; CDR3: CASSLDRDRGRGYTF; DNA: TGTGCCAGCAGTTTGGACCGGGACAGGGGGCGAGGCTACACCTTC
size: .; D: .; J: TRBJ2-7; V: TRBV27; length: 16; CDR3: CASSLKGWVESYEQYF; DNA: TGTGCCAGCAGTTTAAAGGGGTGGGTTGAATCCTACGAGCAGTACTTC
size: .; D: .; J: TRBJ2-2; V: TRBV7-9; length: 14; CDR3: CASSLDRATGELFF; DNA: TGTGCCAGCAGCTTAGACAGGGCCACCGGGGAGCTGTTTTTT
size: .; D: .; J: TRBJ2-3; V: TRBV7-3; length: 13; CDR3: CASSFVYTDTQYF; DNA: TGTGCCAGCAGCTTTGTGTACACAGATACGCAGTATTTT
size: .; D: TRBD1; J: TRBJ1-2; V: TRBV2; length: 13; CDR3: CASSEGDRVGYTF; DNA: TGTGCCAGCAGTGAAGGGGACAGGGTAGGCTACACCTTC
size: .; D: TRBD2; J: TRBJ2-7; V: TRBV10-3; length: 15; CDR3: CAISDSSGDAYEQYF; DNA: TGTGCCATCAGTGATTCTAGCGGGGACGCATACGAGCAGTACTTC
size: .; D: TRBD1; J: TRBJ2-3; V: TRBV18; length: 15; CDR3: CASSKRQGGTDTQYF; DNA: TGTGCCAGCTCAAAGAGACAGGGGGGCACAGATACGCAGTATTTT
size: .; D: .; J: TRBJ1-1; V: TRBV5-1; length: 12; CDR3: CASSLDRFRAFF; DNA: TGCGCCAGCAGCTTGGATCGGTTTAGAGCTTTCTTT
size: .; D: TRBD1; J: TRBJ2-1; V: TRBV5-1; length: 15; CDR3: CASSFGTGGNNEQFF; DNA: TGCGCCAGCAGCTTCGGGACAGGGGGTAACAATGAGCAGTTCTTC
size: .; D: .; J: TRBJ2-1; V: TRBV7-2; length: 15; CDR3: CASSRTMDIYNEQFF; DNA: TGTGCCAGCAGCCGGACCATGGACATTTACAATGAGCAGTTCTTC
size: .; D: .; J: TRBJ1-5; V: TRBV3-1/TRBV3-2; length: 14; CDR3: CASSQGAGNQPQHF; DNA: TGTGCCAGCAGCCAGGGAGCTGGCAATCAGCCCCAGCATTTT
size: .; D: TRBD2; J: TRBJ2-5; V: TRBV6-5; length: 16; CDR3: CASSYSAGGVYETQYF; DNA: TGTGCCAGCAGTTACTCGGCGGGGGGGGTCTATGAGACCCAGTACTTC
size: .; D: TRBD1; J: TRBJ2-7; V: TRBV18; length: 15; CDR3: CASSRAGTVAYEQYF; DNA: TGTGCCAGCTCACGAGCCGGGACAGTTGCGTACGAGCAGTACTTC
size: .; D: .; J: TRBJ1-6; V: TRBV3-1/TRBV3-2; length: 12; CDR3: CASGTGPSPLHF; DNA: TGTGCCAGCGGCACAGGGCCTTCACCCCTCCACTTT
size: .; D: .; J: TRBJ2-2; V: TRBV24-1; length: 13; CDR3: CATSDSYTGELFF; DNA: TGTGCCACCAGTGATTCGTACACCGGGGAGCTGTTTTTT
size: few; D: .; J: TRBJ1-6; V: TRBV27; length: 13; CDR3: CASSYRVNSPLHF; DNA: TGTGCCAGCAGTTACAGGGTTAATTCACCCCTCCACTTT
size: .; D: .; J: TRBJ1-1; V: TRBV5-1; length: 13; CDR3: CASTFRQADEAFF; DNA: TGCGCCAGCACGTTCCGGCAGGCTGATGAAGCTTTCTTT
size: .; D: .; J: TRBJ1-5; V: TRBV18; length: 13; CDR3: CASSGQSNQPQHF; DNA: TGTGCCAGCTCAGGCCAGAGCAATCAGCCCCAGCATTTT
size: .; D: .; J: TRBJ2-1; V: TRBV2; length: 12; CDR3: CASSEAGGRQFF; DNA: TGTGCCAGCAGTGAAGCTGGGGGCCGGCAGTTCTTC
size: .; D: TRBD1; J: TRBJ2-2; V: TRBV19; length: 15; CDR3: CASSLRDRVIGELFF; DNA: TGTGCCAGTAGTCTCCGGGACAGGGTGATCGGGGAGCTGTTTTTT
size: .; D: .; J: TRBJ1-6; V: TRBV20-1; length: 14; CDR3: CSASHGGYNSPLHF; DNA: TGCAGTGCTAGTCACGGGGGATATAATTCACCCCTCCACTTT
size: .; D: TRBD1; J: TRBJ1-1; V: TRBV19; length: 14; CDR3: CASSIGQGVTEAFF; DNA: TGTGCCAGTAGTATCGGACAGGGCGTCACTGAAGCTTTCTTT
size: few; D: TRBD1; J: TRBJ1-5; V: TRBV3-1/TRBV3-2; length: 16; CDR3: CASSQGTTGDPQPQHF; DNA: TGTGCCAGCAGCCAGGGTACGACAGGGGATCCTCAGCCCCAGCATTTT